This T cell receptor beta chain was found in a study of CD8+ T cells in alopecia areata. Study-wide context: Administration of oral tofacitinib to treated patients was at 5 to 10 mg twice daily. Study outcomes and limitations: Sequences from scalp samples also cover resident alphabeta T cells of normal skin. It was less clear whether patients shared TCRs than it was in mice, possibly because of HLA.

V was pared by 1 base and J by 4 bases, with 5 bases between. In germline, CDR1 is SGHAT, CDR2 FQNNGV. The CDR3 consists of 13 residues. Following extraction, RNA underwent reverse transcription to cDNA, which served as the sequencing template. The data were produced by immunoSEQ multiplex PCR, yet TCRdb's version contains in-frame clones alone and is incomplete. The sample includes more than 85,000 clones, 35% to 50% of them seen just once. This clone was recorded at least ten times. No antigen is known for it. Other DNA sequences from this sample encode an identical CDR3 as well. This TCR was recovered from a human donor with alopecia areata. The chain is built from TRBV11-2 and TRBJ2-1; D is undetermined. Sequencing was carried out using CD4+ T cells sorted from blood. The CDR3 DNA follows: TGTGCCAGCAGCTTAGGAGCTTACAATGAGCAGTTCTTC. Its protein product is CASSLGAYNEQFF.